The source of this T cell receptor (beta chain) is a study of human T cells and chemical hapten exposure (dated by TCRdb to about 2021). Regarding the study in general: For sensitization, 2% DPC in acetone was applied to an approximately 2 cm by approximately 2 cm area of upper inner arm skin. Throughout the study period of about 23 weeks, patients also received therapeutic DPC doses to the scalp every week. Patch testing was performed on the upper back with Finn chambers containing 0.01% DPC, and the patch tests were scored after 6 days according to International Contact Dermatitis Research Group standards. The mostly female patient cohort included alopecia areata with under or over 50% scalp involvement, alopecia totalis and alopecia universalis. Libraries were pooled for sequencing, and variation in per-sample TCR yields was attributed mainly to small differences in library volumes within the pool. Peripheral blood TCR repertoire changes were tracked in vivo in alopecia patients during primary and secondary sensitization to the hapten diphenylcyclopropenone (DPC). Blood samples were taken from patients before sensitization (week 0) and at 2, 6 and about 24 weeks after DPC sensitization. Twenty-nine alopecia patients provided blood for TCR sequencing at one to four time points (pre-sensitization, 2, 6 and 24 weeks). Broader findings and caveats from the paper: Alopecia, a presumed autoimmune disease, was present in all patients, so the immune response of the patients might differ from that of healthy individuals. The number of PT1 expanded TCRs positively correlated with patch test score, significant at thresholds 8, 16 and 32 but not 4. DPC sensitization did not change the number of TCRs with a frequency above 1 in 1000, and there was no evidence of changes in global repertoire structure. Repeated subsampling changed both the strength of the expansion versus patch-test correlation and the threshold at which the correlation became significant. Compared with pre-sensitization or healthy control sets, expanded TCRs formed significantly more large CDR3 similarity clusters, which is consistent with antigen-driven responses.

Trimming at the junction amounts to 8 bases on V and 2 bases on J, and the germline ends lie 10 bases apart. CDR1 and CDR2, looked up from the germline V gene (reference sequence), are SEHNR and FQNEAQ. The CDR3 numbers 13 residues from cysteine through phenylalanine. Only CDR3 DNA remains: 39 bases, in frame from the first base. The library was obtained by RACE. Sequenced using a NextSeq 500. During library preparation, unique molecular identifiers were attached to individual cDNA molecules so that TCRs could be counted quantitatively and reproducibly. Both TCR alpha and TCR beta chains were sequenced from each blood RNA sample. The authors processed their data as follows. Samples had a median of about 90,000 TCRs, with a range from roughly 23,224 to 700,000. The Decombinator software suite was used to annotate the V, J and CDR3 of the TCR reads. For the PS versus PT1 abundance plots, all samples were subsampled to the same number of TCRs (28,000). TCRs were defined as expanded if absent before sensitization and observed at least eight times at the 2-week time point. Starting from the raw public reads, TCRdb applied fastp trimming at Q25, assembled clones with MiXCR and retained in-frame beta chains. Records with the same CDR3 protein are collapsed into one entry carrying the most frequent genes and DNA. None of the V and J calls come from the authors' own analysis; TCRdb made them. The sample table lists 97,000 or so distinct CDR3 sequences, 27% of them with a count of one. The ten top clones hold 10% of the sample.

This clonotype was seen more than once but under ten times. The clone's antigen remains unknown. Base qualities are not recorded, but no much larger clone differs from it by a single base. The time point tag for this specimen amounts to: patch test 3, about 24 weeks after DPC sensitization. The sample's treatment or condition label, decoded: therapeutic diphenylcyclopropenone sensitization with weekly scalp DPC. At each patch-test visit, blood was drawn before the patch test was applied. To be eligible, patients had to be aged 18 to 70, diagnosed with alopecia and judged suitable for DPC therapy, while pregnant patients were excluded. Unfractionated whole blood was collected in Tempus Blood RNA tubes, and total RNA was extracted from that blood.

This TCR was sampled from a man aged 35-49 years with alopecia areata. Some clones in this sample may be carry-over from other donors' samples. Sequencing used whole blood, obtained in connection with sensitization to the hapten diphenylcyclopropenone (DPC). The V and J genes are TRBV7-9 and TRBJ1-5; 5 matching bases give a weak D call of TRBD1. The CDR3 reads as follows: CASGTGGNQPQHF. The DNA sequence reads TGTGCCAGCGGGACTGGCGGCAATCAGCCCCAGCATTTT. Extended through the reference TRBV7-9 and TRBJ1-5 proteins, this CDR3 yields the full variable domain: DTGVSQNPRHKITKRGQNVTFRCDPISEHNRLYWYRQTLGQGPEFLTYFQNEAQLEKSRLLSDRFSAERPKGSFSTLEIQRTEQGDSAMYLCASGTGGNQPQHFGDGTRLSIL.